The 13 T cell receptor beta chains below come from one sample, sequenced in a study of shared T cell receptors in the human thymus. Profiling relied on immunoSEQ multiplex PCR, and the TCRdb table lists in-frame clones only, not all of them. The profile shows hundreds of thousands of clones, around 87% of them singletons. These data were also filed under a second study, of human thymus T cells.

The source material was thymocytes. Receptors were obtained from a boy in the first two years of life with a congenital heart defect.

The V gene is TRBV23-1, the J gene TRBJ1-1; D is possibly TRBD1 (5 bases). TRBV23-1 is assigned to the ORF class and has an uncertain function. The CDR3 totals 13 residues. Trimming removed 0 bases at V and 7 bases at J, with 9 bases between. The CDR3 protein is CASSQSGGDEAFF. The DNA of the CDR3 is TGCGCCAGCAGTCAATCGGGGGGGGATGAAGCTTTCTTT.

This chain uses TRBV27 with TRBJ2-3; 8 positions match TRBD2. CDR1 MNHEY and CDR2 SMNVEV come from the germline V gene (reference sequence). This CDR3 region has 14 residues. Losses at the gene ends were 8 bases for V and 2 bases for J; bases not matched to a gene: 6. The CDR3 DNA reads TGTGCCAGCTGTAGCGGGGAGAACACAGATACGCAGTATTTT. This translates into CASCSGENTDTQYF.

CDR3 nucleotide sequence: TGCGCCAGCAGCTTGGGACAGTATAGCTCTGGGGCCAACGTCCTGACTTTC. It translates to CASSLGQYSSGANVLTF. V and J are TRBV5-1 and TRBJ2-6; D perhaps matches TRBD1 (5 bases). Trimming removed 0 bases from V and 0 bases from J, with 10 bases in between. CDR1 SGHRS and CDR2 YFSETQ come from the germline V gene. The CDR3 covers 17 residues. Based on the CDR3 plus reference TRBV5-1 and TRBJ2-6, the full variable domain is KAGVTQTPRYLIKTRGQQVTLSCSPISGHRSVSWYQQTPGQGLQFLFEYFSETQRNKGNFPGRFSGRQFSNSRSEMNVSTLELGDSALYLCASSLGQYSSGANVLTFGAGSRLTVL.

The V gene is TRBV29-1, the J gene TRBJ2-7; the D gene is possibly TRBD1 (5 bases). From germline, CDR1 is SQVTM and CDR2 ANQGSEA. The CDR3 spans 14 residues. V was trimmed by 4 bases and J by 2 bases, leaving 15 bases between them. CDR3 protein: CSVVSNRSAYEQYF. For the CDR3, the DNA is TGCAGCGTTGTCTCTAACAGGTCGGCCTACGAGCAGTACTTC.

This chain uses TRBV6-5 with TRBJ1-1; D may be TRBD1 (6 bases). Germline V CDR1 and CDR2: MNHEY, SVGAGI. This CDR3 is built from 15 residues. Trimming removed 2 bases from V and 0 bases from J, with 10 bases in between. CDR3 in amino acids: CASSYVAGVNTEAFF. The DNA of the CDR3 is TGTGCCAGCAGTTACGTAGCAGGGGTGAACACTGAAGCTTTCTTT.

This clone has more than one count but fewer than ten. This rearrangement joins TRBV6-1 to TRBJ2-2; 9 nucleotides match TRBD2. V dropped 10 bases and J dropped 2; count of bases not matched to a gene: 8. The CDR3 is 15 amino acids. From germline, CDR1 is MNHNS and CDR2 SASEGT. The CDR3 spells CATRGGETNTGELFF. CDR3 DNA sequence: TGTGCCACCCGCGGGGGGGAGACTAACACCGGGGAGCTGTTTTTT.

V gene TRBV9 combines with J gene TRBJ2-1, with 11 bases fitting TRBD2. Unmatched junction bases numbered 20, after V lost 3 bases and J lost 9 bases. The CDR3 sequence is 19 residues long. Germline V gene sequence: CDR1 SGDLS, CDR2 YYNGEE. The CDR3 nucleotides read TGTGCCAGCAGCGCCGCGAGAACCTTACTAGCGGGAGAGGGCGGTGAGCAGTTCTTC. Translation: CASSAARTLLAGEGGEQFF.

J is TRBJ2-1 and V is TRBV15, with 11 bases that match TRBD2. With 3 bases clipped from V and 4 bases from J, the junction kept 17 bases outside the gene matches. The CDR3 consists of 20 residues. From germline, CDR1 is LNHNV and CDR2 YYDKDF (reference sequence). CDR3 sequence: CATSRPTGSVASGRYNEQFF. CDR3 DNA: TGTGCCACCAGCAGGCCCACAGGGTCCGTGGCTAGCGGGAGGTACAATGAGCAGTTCTTC.

The V gene is TRBV19, the J gene TRBJ1-2; D perhaps matches TRBD1 (5 bases). Germline CDR1 is LNHDA and CDR2 is SQIVND (reference sequence). Trimming pared 7 bases from V and 4 bases from J, leaving 13 bases between. The CDR3 has 13 amino acids. As DNA, the CDR3 is TGTGCCAGTAAGTCCGCACAGGTCTATGGCTACACCTTC. It encodes CASKSAQVYGYTF.

The chain is built from TRBV27 and TRBJ2-5; D gene unclear. V gave up 6 bases and J gave up 5 bases, with 13 bases separating them. The CDR3 spans 13 residues. Germline lookup yields CDR1 MNHEY and CDR2 SMNVEV (reference sequence). This CDR3 reads CASRRSHRETQYF. CDR3 sequence (DNA): TGTGCCAGCAGGCGATCCCATCGGGAGACCCAGTACTTC.

This sequence joins TRBV27 and TRBJ2-5; 7 bases match TRBD1. The length of the CDR3 is 14 residues. CDR1 and CDR2 from the germline V gene are MNHEY and SMNVEV (reference sequence). Trimming removed 5 bases from V and 1 base from J; junction bases left unmatched: 4. CDR3 in DNA: TGTGCCAGCAGTGGGACAGACTCCCAAGAGACCCAGTACTTC. Its translation is CASSGTDSQETQYF.

J is TRBJ1-2 and V is TRBV15; D remains ambiguous. Looked up from germline, CDR1 is LNHNV and CDR2 is YYDKDF (reference sequence). Trimming cost V 3 bases and J 0 bases, with 17 bases left between them. The CDR3 runs to 17 residues. The CDR3 nucleotides read TGTGCCACCAGCAGGGCCCCTACGGGAGGGCCTAACTATGGCTACACCTTC. Its translation: CATSRAPTGGPNYGYTF.

CDR3 bases: TGCAGTGCGCCAGGGCAGGGCTACACCTTC. This gives the protein CSAPGQGYTF. The V and J genes are TRBV20-1 and TRBJ1-2, with D possibly being TRBD1 (5 bases). The CDR3 runs 10 residues. Germline-derived CDR1 and CDR2 are DFQATT and SNEGSKA (reference sequence). V dropped 6 bases and J dropped 8 bases, with 10 bases sitting between them.